These T cell receptor beta chains were read from a single sample in a study of cytomegalovirus exposure and HLA in healthy donors. Sequenced by immunoSEQ multiplex PCR; TCRdb stores in-frame clones only, minus some. Seen here are approximately 180,000 clones, about four fifths observed once, and the top ten hold 6% to 7.5%. The sequencing input was PBMCs. The receptors come from a man aged 25 to 40 in good health and CMV-seropositive. Both conserved end residues are part of each CDR3. Fields, in order: CDR3 protein, CDR3 DNA, V gene, D gene, clone size, J gene. D genes are given only for firm matches. Size is omitted from some rows. Given values are once, few, many or a class for expanded clones.

CDR3aa: CASSENRNQPQHF
CDR3nt: TGTGCCAGCAGTGAAAACAGAAATCAGCCCCAGCATTTT
v_gene: TRBV2
d_gene: NA
abundance: NA
j_gene: TRBJ1-5

CDR3aa: CASSYSGFGSNIQYF
CDR3nt: TGTGCCAGCAGTTACTCGGGCTTTGGCTCAAACATTCAGTACTTC
v_gene: TRBV6-6
d_gene: NA
abundance: NA
j_gene: TRBJ2-4

CDR3aa: CASSLAGQGRDTDTQYF
CDR3nt: TGTGCCAGCAGCTTAGCGGGCCAGGGGAGGGACACAGATACGCAGTATTTT
v_gene: TRBV7-9
d_gene: NA
abundance: NA
j_gene: TRBJ2-3

CDR3aa: CASSPVGYEQYF
CDR3nt: TGTGCCAGCTCCCCGGTTGGCTACGAGCAGTACTTC
v_gene: TRBV18
d_gene: NA
abundance: NA
j_gene: TRBJ2-7

CDR3aa: CASSSQGWGLAEDTQYF
CDR3nt: TGTGCCAGCAGCTCCCAAGGGTGGGGACTAGCGGAAGATACGCAGTATTTT
v_gene: TRBV13
d_gene: TRBD2
abundance: NA
j_gene: TRBJ2-3

CDR3aa: CASSQGPGQGSYEQYF
CDR3nt: TGTGCCAGCAGCCAAGGACCGGGACAGGGCTCCTACGAGCAGTACTTC
v_gene: TRBV4-2
d_gene: TRBD1
abundance: few
j_gene: TRBJ2-7

CDR3aa: CAWSVKGSRFTDTQYF
CDR3nt: TGTGCCTGGAGTGTAAAAGGTAGCAGATTCACAGATACGCAGTATTTT
v_gene: TRBV30
d_gene: NA
abundance: NA
j_gene: TRBJ2-3

CDR3aa: CASSRTGYDAFF
CDR3nt: TGTGCCAGCAGCCGGACAGGGTATGACGCTTTCTTT
v_gene: TRBV7-9
d_gene: TRBD1
abundance: few
j_gene: TRBJ1-1

CDR3aa: CASSHGRLVQETQYF
CDR3nt: TGCGCCAGCAGCCACGGTCGACTAGTCCAAGAGACCCAGTACTTC
v_gene: TRBV4-1
d_gene: NA
abundance: NA
j_gene: TRBJ2-5

CDR3aa: CASSEAGGGYEQYF
CDR3nt: TGCGCCAGCAGTGAAGCTGGGGGAGGTTACGAGCAGTACTTC
v_gene: TRBV10-2
d_gene: NA
abundance: once
j_gene: TRBJ2-7

CDR3aa: CATRLTGGDEKLFF
CDR3nt: TGTGCCACCAGACTTACAGGGGGCGATGAAAAACTGTTTTTT
v_gene: TRBV15
d_gene: TRBD1
abundance: NA
j_gene: TRBJ1-4

CDR3aa: CASSFPRLFYNEQFF
CDR3nt: TGTGCCAGCAGCTTTCCCAGGCTTTTTTACAATGAGCAGTTCTTC
v_gene: TRBV5-8
d_gene: NA
abundance: NA
j_gene: TRBJ2-1

CDR3aa: CASSWGQGYGYTF
CDR3nt: TGTGCCAGCAGCTGGGGACAGGGGTATGGCTACACCTTC
v_gene: TRBV28
d_gene: TRBD1
abundance: NA
j_gene: TRBJ1-2

CDR3aa: CASSKGGLAGVYEQYF
CDR3nt: TGTGCCAGCAGTAAAGGAGGGCTAGCGGGAGTTTACGAGCAGTACTTC
v_gene: TRBV2
d_gene: TRBD2
abundance: once
j_gene: TRBJ2-7

CDR3aa: CASSIRDRSSYNEQFF
CDR3nt: TGTGCCAGCAGTATCCGGGACAGGAGCTCCTACAATGAGCAGTTCTTC
v_gene: TRBV27
d_gene: TRBD1
abundance: once
j_gene: TRBJ2-1

CDR3aa: CASSERGSVGNQPQHF
CDR3nt: TGTGCCAGCAGTGAACGGGGATCCGTTGGCAATCAGCCCCAGCATTTT
v_gene: TRBV2
d_gene: NA
abundance: NA
j_gene: TRBJ1-5

CDR3aa: CASSLSLTGNTGELFF
CDR3nt: TGTGCCAGCAGCTTGAGTCTTACAGGGAATACCGGGGAGCTGTTTTTT
v_gene: TRBV11-3
d_gene: NA
abundance: NA
j_gene: TRBJ2-2

CDR3aa: CASSLSGNGNTIYF
CDR3nt: TGTGCCAGCAGTTTGTCAGGGAACGGAAACACCATATATTTT
v_gene: TRBV28
d_gene: NA
abundance: NA
j_gene: TRBJ1-3

CDR3aa: CASSSRGSVEEQFF
CDR3nt: TGTGCCAGCAGCTCCCGGGGTAGCGTGGAGGAGCAGTTCTTC
v_gene: TRBV7-9
d_gene: NA
abundance: once
j_gene: TRBJ2-1

CDR3aa: CASSSYRTSGGATDTQYF
CDR3nt: TGTGCCAGCAGTTCTTACCGGACTAGCGGGGGGGCCACAGATACGCAGTATTTT
v_gene: TRBV27
d_gene: TRBD2
abundance: NA
j_gene: TRBJ2-3

CDR3aa: CASSPTSGLYEQYF
CDR3nt: TGTGCCAGCAGCCCGACTAGCGGGCTCTACGAGCAGTACTTC
v_gene: TRBV5-4
d_gene: TRBD2
abundance: NA
j_gene: TRBJ2-7

CDR3aa: CASSGVRGARAEAFF
CDR3nt: TGTGCCAGCAGTGGGGTCCGGGGGGCGAGAGCTGAAGCTTTCTTT
v_gene: TRBV6-5
d_gene: NA
abundance: NA
j_gene: TRBJ1-1